The T cell receptor beta chain under discussion was sequenced for a study of response to subunit inactivated influenza vaccine. Study findings and constraints: The authors put forward the suggestion that each seasonal influenza vaccination may bring in only a limited number of new T cells.

Germline V CDR1 and CDR2: SGHNT, YYREEE (reference sequence). CDR3 length equals 15 residues. V was pared by 3 bases and J by 4 bases, with 5 bases of the junction left unmatched. TCRdb re-derived calls from the RT-PCR reads in MiXCR, one entry per CDR3 protein. The sample has approximately 500,000 distinct CDR3 sequences, approximately 20% seen once; the top ten hold about 2.8%. Note on this clonotype: Its antigen remains unknown.

These records were also assigned to another study, of T cells expressing NK-cell markers. This second study says: Making the TCR beta cDNA relied on 5'RACE template switching with UMIs. In 5 to 7 donors, dominant CD3+CD56+NKG2C+ clones formed roughly 1.0-8% of CD8+ cells. In a handful of donors, these clonotypes also led the CD3+CD56-NKG2C+ fraction. Whether expanded NKG2C+ T cell clones were HCMV-specific remained unclear.

The sequence derives from a man between 50 and 59 years old who received an inactivated influenza vaccine. Material: CD4+ T cells sorted from PBMCs, obtained roughly 12 days after vaccination. The V and J genes are TRBV5-4 and TRBJ2-7, with 12 bases aligning to TRBD2. The CDR3 here is CASSSTSGRDYEQYF. CDR3 nucleotides: TGTGCCAGCAGCTCGACTAGCGGGAGAGATTACGAGCAGTACTTC.